Listed below are T cell receptor beta chains from one sample, sequenced in a study of identical twins. TCRdb re-derived calls from the 5' RACE reads in MiXCR, one entry per CDR3 protein. The sample lists roughly 690,000 distinct CDR3 sequences, roughly 6.2% occurring once. The sample comprised naive T cells sorted from blood. Receptors originate from a young man in good health. CDR3s include the opening cysteine and the closing phenylalanine or tryptophan. D genes are given only for firm matches. Size is stated for part of the rows, as once, few or many counts, or as a class when the clone is expanded.

size: -; V: TRBV11-2; D: -; J: TRBJ2-7; DNA: TGTGCCAGCAGCCGTATCGCGGGCAGGGGCCCCTACGAGCAGTACTTC; CDR3: CASSRIAGRGPYEQYF
size: few; V: TRBV10-3; D: -; J: TRBJ2-3; DNA: TGTGCCATCAGTGGGGACGGTCCTAGCACAGATACGCAGTATTTT; CDR3: CAISGDGPSTDTQYF
size: many; V: TRBV10-3; D: TRBD2; J: TRBJ2-1; DNA: TGTGCCACTCAACAGGATGCCGGGACTAGCGGGAGGTGGGTCAATGAGCAGTTCTTC; CDR3: CATQQDAGTSGRWVNEQFF
size: -; V: TRBV7-3; D: TRBD1; J: TRBJ2-3; DNA: TGTGCCAGCAGCGCGTCTTGGACAGGGATAGATACGCAGTATTTT; CDR3: CASSASWTGIDTQYF
size: many; V: TRBV29-1; D: -; J: TRBJ2-4; DNA: TGCAGCGTTATAAGCCCGGGACGGCGGGACATTCAGTACTTC; CDR3: CSVISPGRRDIQYF
size: -; V: TRBV3-1; D: TRBD2; J: TRBJ2-1; DNA: TGTGCCAGCAGCCATAGCGGGAGTGGGTTCAATGAGCAGTTCTTC; CDR3: CASSHSGSGFNEQFF
size: many; V: TRBV10-3; D: -; J: TRBJ2-7; DNA: TGTGCCATCAAGGGCAGTGTCTACGAGCAGTACTTC; CDR3: CAIKGSVYEQYF
size: many; V: TRBV27; D: -; J: TRBJ2-1; DNA: TGTGCCAGCAGTTTAGAAGGGAGGAATAAGTTCTTC; CDR3: CASSLEGRNKFF
size: few; V: TRBV5-1; D: TRBD2; J: TRBJ2-3; DNA: TGCGCCAGCAGCTTGGTAGGGGGGACTAGCCGAGATACGCAGTATTTT; CDR3: CASSLVGGTSRDTQYF
size: few; V: TRBV6-2/TRBV6-3; D: -; J: TRBJ2-3; DNA: TGTGCCAGCACCCAACGGGGCGGTAGCACAGATACGCAGTATTTT; CDR3: CASTQRGGSTDTQYF
size: many; V: TRBV20-1; D: -; J: TRBJ1-2; DNA: TGCAGTGCGACCGGGACCGGCTATGGCTACACCTTC; CDR3: CSATGTGYGYTF
size: many; V: TRBV29-1; D: -; J: TRBJ2-1; DNA: TGCAGCGTTGTGTGGCTAGCCAGACAAAATGAGCAGTTCTTC; CDR3: CSVVWLARQNEQFF
size: many; V: TRBV5-8; D: -; J: TRBJ1-2; DNA: TGTGCCAGCAGCTTGGGCCAGACGAAAACTTATGGCTACACCTTC; CDR3: CASSLGQTKTYGYTF
size: many; V: TRBV5-1; D: -; J: TRBJ2-7; DNA: TGCGCCAGCAGCTTGGGCGTCAGGGATACCTACTACGAGCAGTACTTC; CDR3: CASSLGVRDTYYEQYF
size: -; V: TRBV27; D: -; J: TRBJ2-1; DNA: TGTGCCAGCAGTTTCGCCAGGGAGCAGTTCTTC; CDR3: CASSFAREQFF